This T cell receptor beta chain was captured in a study of primary melanoma T cells and metastatic recurrence. Overall study results and limits: A tumor T-cell fraction above 20% appeared protective.

Assay: immunoSEQ multiplex PCR; the TCRdb copy retains only in-frame clones and omits some. The sample has about 1,100 clones; around 83% are singletons. This clone has only a few counts. No antigen is known for it. The specimen was melanoma tumor tissue. The receptor was derived from a human donor with melanoma.

This CDR3 reads CASSIRLASREQFF. CDR3 bases: TGTGCCAGTAGTATAAGACTAGCGTCAAGAGAGCAGTTCTTC. This chain uses TRBV19 with TRBJ2-1; the match to TRBD2 covers 8 bases. Germline loops: CDR1 LNHDA, CDR2 SQIVND (reference sequence). The CDR3 covers 14 residues. The V gene end was trimmed by 2 bases and the J gene end by 10 bases; junction bases not matched to a gene: 7.